In this sample, the clone carrying this T cell receptor (beta chain) turned up a few times. Its antigen is undetermined. This entry belongs to a study of pediatric ulcerative colitis. General study findings and limits: Acute severe colitis showed lower rectal diversity from clonal expansions. Total lymphocyte DNA, not sorted subsets, was the template. All ulcerative colitis patients, but no controls, carried a couple of rectal clonotypes.

Data came from immunoSEQ multiplex PCR; TCRdb stores just in-frame clones and leaves some out. The sample gives more than 45,000 clones, about nine tenths of which show up once; roughly 1.5% is in the top ten. Sequencing was carried out using blood. This receptor was obtained from a boy younger than 18 who was a control in a study of pediatric ulcerative colitis.

CDR3 bases: TGTGCCAGCAGCCCGCTATTGGGACAGGGCTTAGACTATGGCTACACCTTC. Amino acid sequence: CASSPLLGQGLDYGYTF. The genes are TRBV5-4 and TRBJ1-2; 9 bases match TRBD1. Germline CDR1 SGHNT, CDR2 YYREEE (reference sequence). The junction had 13 bases not matched to a gene; V was cut back by 4 bases and J by 3 bases. The length of the CDR3 is 17 residues.